These 29 T cell receptor beta chains came from one sample sequenced in a study of blood T cell repertoires in COVID-19. TCRdb's copy holds only in-frame clones and misses some; the assay was immunoSEQ multiplex PCR. The sample records approximately 77,000 clones, 86% being singletons. The sample taken for sequencing was peripheral blood. These receptors were collected from a man aged 30-40 years with acute or convalescent COVID-19.

The chain uses TRBV10-3 and TRBJ1-1, with TRBD1 matching over 7 bases. Trimming cost V 2 bases and J 4 bases; bases outside gene matches: 7. Germline values: CDR1 ENHRY, CDR2 SYGVKD. The CDR3 length is 15 residues. This CDR3 is CAISEKGQAGTEAFF. The CDR3 DNA follows: TGTGCCATCAGTGAGAAAGGACAGGCGGGCACTGAAGCTTTCTTT.

This chain connects TRBV9 to TRBJ2-1, with D tentatively TRBD2 (5 bases). This CDR3 contains 15 residues. V dropped 3 bases and J dropped 2 bases, with 12 bases sitting between them. Germline CDR1 reads SGDLS; CDR2 reads YYNGEE. The CDR3: CASSATGMPYNEQFF. The CDR3 DNA reads as TGTGCCAGCAGCGCAACCGGGATGCCCTACAATGAGCAGTTCTTC.

The V and J genes are TRBV5-6 and TRBJ2-1, with D perhaps matching TRBD2 (6 bases). The CDR3 covers 15 residues. V dropped 4 bases and J dropped 3 bases, with 14 bases sitting between them. Germline CDR1 SGHDT, CDR2 YYEEEE. The CDR3 reads CASSPALGGYNEQFF. CDR3 DNA sequence: TGTGCCAGCAGCCCGGCGCTCGGGGGCTACAATGAGCAGTTCTTC. The complete variable domain, with remaining parts taken from reference TRBV5-6 and TRBJ2-1, reads DAGVTQSPTHLIKTRGQQVTLRCSPKSGHDTVSWYQQALGQGPQFIFQYYEEEERQRGNFPDRFSGHQFPNYSSELNVNALLLGDSALYLCASSPALGGYNEQFFGPGTRLTVL.

The rearrangement joins TRBV5-1 to TRBJ2-3, with 9 bases lining up with TRBD2. The germline gives CDR1 SGHRS, CDR2 YFSETQ. This CDR3 has 17 amino acids. Unmatched junction bases numbered 9, after V lost 3 bases and J lost 1 base. The CDR3 protein is CASSSALGGGGTDTQYF. In nucleotides, the CDR3 is TGCGCCAGCAGCTCGGCTTTGGGCGGGGGGGGCACAGATACGCAGTATTTT.

The chain recombines TRBV6-6 with TRBJ1-1; TRBD1 aligns across 7 bases. The CDR3 loop spans 15 amino acids. In germline, CDR1 is MNHNY, CDR2 SVGAGI (reference sequence). Unmatched junction bases numbered 6, after V lost 0 bases and J lost 5 bases. Here the CDR3 DNA reads TGTGCCAGCAGTTACTCCCCAGACAGGGAAACTGAAGCTTTCTTT. Its protein is CASSYSPDRETEAFF.

The rearrangement links TRBV6-5 to TRBJ2-2; 9 bases agree with TRBD2. J gave up 4 bases and V 1 base, and 4 bases lay outside the gene matches. The CDR3 is 16 amino acids. From germline, CDR1 is MNHEY and CDR2 SVGAGI. The CDR3 nucleotides are TGTGCCAGCAGTTACTATCTAGCGGGGTTCACCGGGGAGCTGTTTTTT. It translates to CASSYYLAGFTGELFF.

The chain uses TRBV29-1 and TRBJ1-1; no clear D gene. This CDR3 contains 10 residues. Per the germline V gene, CDR1 is SQVTM and CDR2 is ANQGSEA. V lost 4 bases and J lost 7, with 7 bases in between. The CDR3, as DNA: TGCAGCGTTGTTGTTAGTGAAGCTTTCTTT. It codes for CSVVVSEAFF.

The rearrangement joins TRBV6-1 to TRBJ2-7; tentatively, D is TRBD2 (6 bases). V dropped 6 bases and J dropped 2 bases, with 14 bases sitting between them. The length of the CDR3 is 14 residues. The germline V gene encodes CDR1 MNHNS and CDR2 SASEGT. The CDR3: CASSPGDLTYEQYF. The DNA of the CDR3 is TGTGCCAGCAGCCCCGGGGACTTGACCTACGAGCAGTACTTC.

The J gene is TRBJ1-5, the V gene TRBV19; possibly TRBD1 for D (5 bases). V was shortened by 7 bases and J by 8 bases, with 9 bases between the two germline ends. CDR1 LNHDA and CDR2 SQIVND come from the germline V gene (reference sequence). The CDR3 loop spans 11 amino acids. DNA for the CDR3: TGTGCCAGTATTAGGGGAAAGCCCCAGCATTTT. The encoded protein is CASIRGKPQHF.

The rearrangement joins TRBV29-1 to TRBJ2-4; tentative D call: TRBD1 (5 bases). V was pared by 7 bases and J by 3 bases, with 10 bases between. The length of the CDR3 is 12 residues. Germline CDR1 is SQVTM and CDR2 is ANQGSEA. CDR3 loop: CSAGQLKNIQYF. CDR3 DNA sequence: TGCAGCGCTGGACAACTCAAAAACATTCAGTACTTC.

J is TRBJ1-2 and V is TRBV13, with 9 bases matching TRBD1. Per germline, CDR1 PRHDT and CDR2 FYEKMQ (reference sequence). The junction had 8 bases not matched to a gene; V was cut back by 5 bases and J by 4 bases. The CDR3 totals 15 residues. CDR3 amino acids: CASSPMGQGGYGYTF. As DNA, the CDR3 is TGTGCCAGCAGCCCTATGGGACAGGGCGGCTATGGCTACACCTTC.

The chain is built from TRBV4-2 and TRBJ1-1; no clear D. CDR1 LGHNA and CDR2 YNFKEQ come from the germline V gene. The CDR3 is made up of 17 amino acids. The V end lost 1 base, the J end lost 4 bases, and 19 bases lay between the germline ends. For the CDR3, the DNA is TGTGCCAGCAGCCAAGCCCCGGGAATACGTGAGGGCACTGAAGCTTTCTTT. Translation gives CASSQAPGIREGTEAFF.

The genes are TRBV9 and TRBJ2-2; TRBD2 might be the D (6 bases). The CDR3 length is 15 residues. V gave up 3 bases and J gave up 0 bases, with 9 bases separating them. Germline V gene lookup returns CDR1 SGDLS and CDR2 YYNGEE. The chain's CDR3 is CASSGGVANTGELFF. The CDR3 nucleotides are TGTGCCAGCAGCGGCGGGGTCGCGAACACCGGGGAGCTGTTTTTT.

CDR3 DNA sequence: TGCGCCAGCAGCAGGGGACAAGCTTATGGCTACACCTTC. Amino acid sequence: CASSRGQAYGYTF. This sequence joins TRBV5-1 and TRBJ1-2, with D perhaps matching TRBD1 (6 bases). CDR1 is SGHRS and CDR2 is YFSETQ in the germline V gene. This CDR3 is built from 13 residues. The V and J ends lost 4 bases and 5 bases respectively, with 12 bases between them.

The gene calls are TRBV29-1 and TRBJ2-1; 9 bases map to TRBD1. V lost 6 bases and J lost 6; bases outside the gene matches: 6. CDR1 is SQVTM, CDR2 ANQGSEA, per germline. There are 13 residues in the CDR3. Here the CDR3 reads CSVERTGANEQFF. The CDR3 DNA reads TGCAGCGTGGAGAGGACAGGGGCCAATGAGCAGTTCTTC.

This sequence joins TRBV5-1 and TRBJ2-2; possibly TRBD1 for D (6 bases). The germline gives CDR1 SGHRS, CDR2 YFSETQ. This CDR3 is 17 amino acids long. V was clipped by 0 bases and J by 5 bases, with 17 bases between them. As DNA, the CDR3 is TGCGCCAGCAGCTTGGAAAGGACAGCTATTTTGACCGGGGAGCTGTTTTTT. This codes for CASSLERTAILTGELFF.

The chain is built from TRBV9 and TRBJ1-2; 10 positions match TRBD1. CDR3 size: 13 residues. Germline V CDR1 and CDR2: SGDLS, YYNGEE. The ends lost 3 bases at V and 7 bases at J; junction bases unmatched: 3. Here the CDR3 DNA reads TGTGCCAGCAGCGCGACAGGGGGCCTTGGCTACACCTTC. As protein: CASSATGGLGYTF.

For this clone: This specimen includes other DNA sequences encoding the same CDR3. The rearrangement links TRBV6-5 to TRBJ2-7; D not certain. Germline CDR1 MNHEY, CDR2 SVGAGI. There are 12 residues in the CDR3. V lost 6 bases, J lost 0 bases, and 6 bases lay in between. The DNA of the CDR3 is TGTGCCAGCAGGGCAGACTCCTACGAGCAGTACGTC. It translates to CASRADSYEQYV.

The V call is TRBV7-9, the J call TRBJ2-7, with 8 bases that match TRBD1. With 5 bases clipped from V and 3 bases from J, the junction kept 6 bases outside the gene matches. This CDR3 has 14 residues. CDR1 is SEHNR, CDR2 FQNEAQ, per germline (reference sequence). The CDR3 here is CASSPGQGGYEQYF. CDR3 nucleotide sequence: TGTGCCAGCAGCCCTGGACAGGGAGGCTACGAGCAGTACTTC.

The CDR3 nucleotides are TGTGCCACCGCTAGCGGGGGGTCCCTCATTCACCTCAATGAGCAGTTCTTC. This translates into CATASGGSLIHLNEQFF. The chain carries TRBV24-1 and TRBJ2-1, with 11 bases fitting TRBD2. Trimming at V came to 9 bases and at J to 6 bases, leaving 15 bases not matched to a gene. The CDR3 has 17 residues. The germline V gene encodes CDR1 KGHDR and CDR2 SFDVKD.

The chain carries TRBV27 and TRBJ2-7; D is possibly TRBD1 (6 bases). Germline CDR1 MNHEY, CDR2 SMNVEV (reference sequence). The CDR3 sequence is 14 residues long. V was clipped by 2 bases and J by 5 bases, with 13 bases between them. CDR3 in DNA: TGTGCCAGCAGTTTAGCCAGGGGTTTCCACGAGCAGTACTTC. It codes for CASSLARGFHEQYF.

The rearrangement uses TRBV11-2 and TRBJ1-1; D gene unclear. The CDR3 consists of 14 residues. Germline CDR1 is SGHAT and CDR2 is FQNNGV. Trimming stripped 3 bases from V and 5 bases from J, with 13 bases between. The CDR3 is CASSFPDDGTEAFF. The CDR3 DNA reads TGTGCCAGCAGCTTCCCCGACGACGGGACTGAAGCTTTCTTT.

Of note for this clone: This same CDR3 is encoded by further DNA sequences in the sample. The chain uses TRBV30 and TRBJ1-5; D not resolved. This CDR3 region has 13 residues. Germline CDR1 is GTSNPN and CDR2 is SVGIG (reference sequence). V was shortened by 0 bases and J by 4 bases, with 7 bases between the two germline ends. For the CDR3, the DNA is TGTGCCTGGAGTGTAGGAGGGAATCAGCCCCAGCATTTT. Protein product: CAWSVGGNQPQHF.

This chain joins TRBV2 and TRBJ2-3; weak D call: TRBD2 (6 bases). The germline V gene encodes CDR1 SNHLY and CDR2 FYNNEI. V lost 10 bases to trimming and J lost 4 bases, with 18 bases between them. CDR3 length: 14 residues. The CDR3 bases are TGTGCCACCCGACGGGCTAGCGTCCCAGATACGCAGTATTTT. It translates to CATRRASVPDTQYF.

The rearrangement joins TRBV11-2 to TRBJ2-7; 7 bases agree with TRBD1. The V gene's germline CDR1 is SGHAT and CDR2 FQNNGV. Trimming at V came to 4 bases and at J to 0 bases, leaving 6 bases not matched to a gene. This CDR3 region has 15 residues. The CDR3: CASSSWDRSSYEQYF. The CDR3 nucleotides are TGTGCCAGCAGCTCCTGGGACAGAAGCTCCTACGAGCAGTACTTC.

V and J are TRBV28 and TRBJ1-1, with 9 positions matching TRBD1. The V gene end was trimmed by 5 bases and the J gene end by 0 bases; junction bases not matched to a gene: 19. Germline lookup yields CDR1 MDHEN and CDR2 SYDVKM. The length of the CDR3 is 20 residues. In DNA form, the CDR3 reads TGTGCCAGCAGTGTTGCTTCGGGGGGACAGGGTCTACTAATGAACACTGAAGCTTTCTTT. As protein: CASSVASGGQGLLMNTEAFF.

The chain joins TRBV7-3 to TRBJ2-3; D is possibly TRBD1 (5 bases). The CDR3 loop spans 13 amino acids. Germline lookup yields CDR1 SGHTA and CDR2 FQGTGA. V lost 5 bases, J lost 6 bases, and 12 bases lay in between. The CDR3 sequence: CASSQQVWDTQYF. DNA for the CDR3: TGTGCCAGCAGCCAACAGGTTTGGGATACGCAGTATTTT.

This clone showed up just a few times. The V gene is TRBV5-1, the J gene TRBJ1-1, with 12 bases fitting TRBD1. V was clipped by 4 bases and J by 5 bases; unmatched bases: 3. Germline V lookup: CDR1 SGHRS, CDR2 YFSETQ. This CDR3 comprises 14 residues. CDR3 nucleotides: TGCGCCAGCAGCGGGGGACAGGGGGCGACTGAAGCTTTCTTT. Its translation: CASSGGQGATEAFF. The complete variable domain, with remaining parts taken from reference TRBV5-1 and TRBJ1-1, reads KAGVTQTPRYLIKTRGQQVTLSCSPISGHRSVSWYQQTPGQGLQFLFEYFSETQRNKGNFPGRFSGRQFSNSRSEMNVSTLELGDSALYLCASSGGQGATEAFFGQGTRLTVV.

This chain connects TRBV5-1 to TRBJ1-2; D perhaps matches TRBD1 (6 bases). Trimming took 2 bases from V and 2 from J, leaving 16 bases between them. The CDR3 loop spans 16 amino acids. Germline CDR1 SGHRS, CDR2 YFSETQ. For the CDR3, the DNA is TGCGCCAGCAGCTTATCGGACAGTTCTATCAACTATGGCTACACCTTC. Encoded protein: CASSLSDSSINYGYTF. Combining the CDR3 with reference TRBV5-1 and TRBJ1-2 gives the whole variable domain KAGVTQTPRYLIKTRGQQVTLSCSPISGHRSVSWYQQTPGQGLQFLFEYFSETQRNKGNFPGRFSGRQFSNSRSEMNVSTLELGDSALYLCASSLSDSSINYGYTFGSGTRLTVV.